The 21 T cell receptor beta chains given below trace back to one sample, sequenced in a study of T cell responses to AZD1222 COVID-19 vaccine. Method: immunoSEQ multiplex PCR; TCRdb's copy keeps in-frame clones and lacks some. There are approximately 140,000 clones in the sample; more than 75% occur only once, and 5.2% lies in the top ten. This specimen was peripheral blood, taken on day 0 of AZD1222 vaccination. Receptors originate from an adult in good health.

V gene TRBV19 combines with J gene TRBJ1-6; D is possibly TRBD1 (5 bases). With 10 bases removed from V and 0 bases from J, the gap between germline ends came to 16 bases. Germline V gene sequence: CDR1 LNHDA, CDR2 SQIVND (reference sequence). The length of the CDR3 is 16 residues. This CDR3 reads CATRDSSRSYNSPLHF. The CDR3 DNA is TGTGCCACCCGGGACTCTTCTCGCTCCTATAATTCACCCCTCCACTTT.

The chain joins TRBV3-1 (or the pseudogene TRBV3-2) to TRBJ1-3; D ambiguous. Germline V gene lookup returns CDR1 LGHDT and CDR2 YNNKEL (reference sequence). The CDR3 runs to 17 residues. The ends were cut back, 4 bases at V and 0 bases at J, with 16 bases in the middle. DNA of the CDR3: TGTGCCAGCAGCCCCACCGGATACCGTACCTCTGGAAACACCATATATTTT. This sequence encodes CASSPTGYRTSGNTIYF.

This chain uses TRBV7-9 with TRBJ1-1, with TRBD1 matching 10 bases. Trimming cost V 1 base and J 4 bases; bases outside gene matches: 12. The germline V gene has CDR1 SEHNR and CDR2 FQNEAQ (reference sequence). The CDR3 is 18 residues long. The CDR3 reads CASSLEGSGQGYSTEAFF. The CDR3 DNA is TGTGCCAGCAGCTTAGAAGGATCGGGACAGGGGTATTCCACTGAAGCTTTCTTT.

Concerning this clone: Mismatch with germline at one junction end may stem from a read error. The chain employs TRBV3-1 (or the pseudogene TRBV3-2) and TRBJ2-5; tentatively, D is TRBD2 (5 bases). The CDR3 totals 12 residues. Germline CDR1 LGHDT, CDR2 YNNKEL (reference sequence). The CDR3 region has the DNA TGTGCCAGCAGCCCGGCCGGAGCGGCGAAGCACTTC. This gives the protein CASSPAGAAKHF.

This clone has a handful of counts. The genes are TRBV24-1 and TRBJ1-6; D is unresolved. Germline CDR1 reads KGHDR; CDR2 reads SFDVKD. The CDR3 runs 14 residues. Trimming left V 5 bases short and J 0 bases short, with 4 bases between. This CDR3 is CATSGSSYNSPLHF. The CDR3 region has the DNA TGTGCCACCAGTGGGAGCTCCTATAATTCACCCCTCCACTTT.

Here the CDR3 DNA reads TGCAGCGTTGAAGAAGGGAGGTTCGAGACCCAGTACTTC. It codes for CSVEEGRFETQYF. The chain combines TRBV29-1 with TRBJ2-5; TRBD2 is a possible D gene (6 bases). Germline values: CDR1 SQVTM, CDR2 ANQGSEA. V gave up 0 bases and J gave up 5 bases, with 10 bases separating them. The CDR3 length is 13 residues.

DNA for the CDR3: TGTGCCAGCAGCCCGCACACCGGGGAGCTGTTTTTT. Translating it yields CASSPHTGELFF. The chain couples TRBV7-9 to TRBJ2-2; no reliable D call. The CDR3 runs to 12 residues. In germline, CDR1 is SEHNR, CDR2 FQNEAQ (reference sequence). The V and J ends lost 5 bases and 3 bases respectively, with 4 bases between them.

The chain recombines TRBV6-5 with TRBJ1-3; D perhaps matches TRBD1 (5 bases). The ends were cut back, 0 bases at V and 0 bases at J, with 9 bases in the middle. CDR3 size: 16 residues. Germline V CDR1 and CDR2: MNHEY, SVGAGI. CDR3 nucleotide sequence: TGTGCCAGCAGTTACTCGAGTGGGGGCTCTGGAAACACCATATATTTT. Translating it yields CASSYSSGGSGNTIYF.

The rearrangement links TRBV4-2 to TRBJ1-4; perhaps TRBD1 as D (5 bases). With 4 bases removed from V and 5 bases from J, the gap between germline ends came to 14 bases. This CDR3 region has 15 residues. Germline assignment: CDR1 LGHNA and CDR2 YNFKEQ. CDR3 DNA sequence: TGTGCCAGCAGCCGAAACAGGCACCCGAATGAAAAACTGTTTTTT. Residues: CASSRNRHPNEKLFF.

This clone was seen once. V and J are TRBV27 and TRBJ2-5, with D unresolved. The germline V gene encodes CDR1 MNHEY and CDR2 SMNVEV (reference sequence). The CDR3 is 14 amino acids. The germline V and J ends were trimmed by 3 bases and 2 bases, with 10 bases remaining between them. CDR3 sequence: CASSLFGIQETQYF. The CDR3 DNA follows: TGTGCCAGCAGTTTGTTTGGGATTCAAGAGACCCAGTACTTC.

The J gene is TRBJ2-6, the V gene TRBV23-1, with D tentatively TRBD1 (7 bases). Being an ORF, TRBV23-1 has a function that is uncertain. Trimming took off 8 bases at V and 4 bases at J, with 21 bases between the two ends. This CDR3 contains 17 residues. CDR3 sequence reads: CASGGTARRSGANVLTF. CDR3 DNA sequence: TGCGCCAGCGGAGGGACAGCGCGGCGGTCAGGGGCCAACGTCCTGACTTTC.

The rearrangement links TRBV14 to TRBJ1-2; a weak D match, TRBD1 (6 bases). The V gene lost 4 bases and the J gene lost 2 bases, with 14 bases spanning the gap. Germline-derived CDR1 and CDR2 are SGHDN and FVKESK. The CDR3 is 15 residues long. The CDR3 protein is CASSLYTGSNYGYTF. As DNA, the CDR3 is TGTGCCAGCAGCCTTTATACAGGGTCCAACTATGGCTACACCTTC.

This chain links TRBV18 with TRBJ1-4, with 7 bases fitting TRBD1. CDR3 length: 15 residues. Germline lookup yields CDR1 KGHSH and CDR2 LQKENI. With V trimmed by 0 bases and J by 7 bases, 5 bases remained unmatched. CDR3 in DNA: TGTGCCAGCTCACCACCGACAGGGAGAGGTGAAAAACTGTTTTTT. Protein product: CASSPPTGRGEKLFF.

This clone is a singleton in its sample. The chain links TRBV9 to TRBJ2-2; D perhaps matches TRBD1 (6 bases). The length of the CDR3 is 14 residues. The germline gives CDR1 SGDLS, CDR2 YYNGEE. V dropped 4 bases and J dropped 6 bases, with 13 bases sitting between them. The CDR3 DNA sequence: TGTGCCAGCAGCATTCAACAGGGATCCGGGGAGCTGTTTTTT. Its protein product is CASSIQQGSGELFF.

This clone was seen a single time. The rearrangement uses TRBV28 and TRBJ1-6, with a tentative D call TRBD1 (5 bases). This CDR3 contains 11 residues. The V gene's germline CDR1 is MDHEN and CDR2 SYDVKM. Deletions cut 11 bases from V and 5 bases from J, with 7 bases between. CDR3 sequence: CAGGNNSPLHF. In DNA, the CDR3 is TGTGCCGGGGGAAATAATTCACCCCTCCACTTT.

The chain carries TRBV19 and TRBJ1-6; unclear D gene. The germline gives CDR1 LNHDA, CDR2 SQIVND (reference sequence). V was cut by 5 bases and J by 9 bases, with 17 bases left in between. The CDR3 is 15 amino acids. CDR3 sequence reads: CASSRAPRRSSPLHF. The CDR3 nucleotides read TGTGCCAGTAGTCGGGCACCTCGAAGGAGTTCACCCCTCCACTTT.

The chain couples TRBV5-5 to TRBJ1-2, with D unresolved. The CDR3 has 13 residues. The V end lost 4 bases, the J end lost 4 bases, and 11 bases lay between the germline ends. Germline values: CDR1 SGHKS, CDR2 YYEKEE (reference sequence). The CDR3 nucleotides are TGTGCCAGCAGCCCGGACTCGGGCTATGGCTACACCTTC. It translates to CASSPDSGYGYTF.

V is TRBV4-3 and J is TRBJ2-7; TRBD1 matches 11 bases. Germline V CDR1 and CDR2: LGHNA, YSLEER. Trimming at V came to 1 base and at J to 5 bases, leaving 7 bases not matched to a gene. The CDR3 length is 16 residues. The CDR3 loop is CASSQGPGQGADEQYF. For the CDR3, the DNA is TGCGCCAGCAGCCAAGGCCCCGGACAGGGGGCGGACGAGCAGTACTTC.

The chain joins TRBV5-1 to TRBJ2-5; TRBD1 or TRBD2 may be the D gene (6 bases each). The CDR3 is made up of 15 amino acids. Deletions cut 6 bases from V and 4 bases from J, with 19 bases between. Germline V gives CDR1 SGHRS, CDR2 YFSETQ. As DNA, the CDR3 is TGCGCCAGCACCCCGCTTGGGGGGCTAGGAGAGACCCAGTACTTC. Translation: CASTPLGGLGETQYF.

The chain recombines TRBV4-1 with TRBJ2-7; TRBD1 might be the D (5 bases). The V gene lost 6 bases and the J gene lost 0 bases, with 9 bases spanning the gap. The CDR3 is 13 residues long. Per the germline V gene, CDR1 is MGHRA and CDR2 is YSYEKL. The CDR3 here is CASRLTGSYEQYF. The DNA of the CDR3 is TGCGCCAGCAGGCTAACAGGCTCCTACGAGCAGTACTTC.

The chain joins TRBV28 to TRBJ1-3, with D perhaps matching TRBD1 (5 bases). V was trimmed by 6 bases and J by 6 bases, leaving 21 bases between them. The CDR3 runs 16 residues. Germline lookup yields CDR1 MDHEN and CDR2 SYDVKM. The CDR3 DNA reads as TGTGCCAGCAGCGGTGAGGGACTGCTAGAGGAAAACACCATATATTTT. Translation gives CASSGEGLLEENTIYF.